This is a list of T cell receptor beta chains from one sample in a study of identical twins. Each CDR3 protein is one row after TCRdb ran MiXCR on the 5' RACE reads. The sample includes 500,000 or so distinct CDR3 sequences, over 11% of them seen just once. The sample was also linked to a second study, of yellow fever vaccine responses in identical twins.

The material sequenced was CD4+ T cells sorted from blood. The source of these receptors is a woman under 30 in good health. The CDR3 runs from the conserved cysteine through the conserved F or W. A D gene is named only where the DNA matches it firmly. Clone size is stated in some rows and not others, as once, few, many or a class when expanded.

j_call,clone_size,v_call,d_call,cdr3_nt,cdr3_aa
TRBJ2-7,-,TRBV5-1,-,TGCGCCAGCAGCTCGGGGCACTACGAGCAGTACTTC,CASSSGHYEQYF
TRBJ2-1,-,TRBV7-8,-,TGTGCCAGCAGCTTAGGGCATAGCGGTGAGCAGTTCTTC,CASSLGHSGEQFF
TRBJ2-1,few,TRBV11-2,TRBD1,TGTGCCAGCAGCTTACCCTACCCGAGAAGTGACAGGGACAGCTACAATGAGCAGTTCTTC,CASSLPYPRSDRDSYNEQFF
TRBJ2-1,-,TRBV7-9,-,TGTGCCAGCAGCTTAAGGGGCACGGACTCCTACAATGAGCAGTTCTTC,CASSLRGTDSYNEQFF
TRBJ2-1,few,TRBV7-2,-,TGTGCCAGCAGTCCTACCTTGAGCGGTCCATCCTACAATGAGCAGTTCTTC,CASSPTLSGPSYNEQFF
TRBJ2-7,few,TRBV27,-,TGTGCCAGCAAACGACCGGGGGACGGGCTCTACGAGCAGTACTTC,CASKRPGDGLYEQYF
TRBJ2-3,-,TRBV4-2,-,TGTGCCAGCAGCCAAGAGGGCCCTCCTAGTGCAGATACGCAGTATTTT,CASSQEGPPSADTQYF
TRBJ2-2,many,TRBV12-5,TRBD1,TGTGCTAGTGGTCAGGGACAGGGGATACCCGGGGAGCTGTTTTTT,CASGQGQGIPGELFF
TRBJ2-7,few,TRBV5-6,TRBD1,TGTGCCAGCAGCCAACAACCGGGACAGGGTGCCGAGCAGTACTTC,CASSQQPGQGAEQYF
TRBJ1-5,few,TRBV5-5,-,TGTGCCAGCAGCTTCACTCCTTCGGGTCAGCCCCAGCATTTT,CASSFTPSGQPQHF
TRBJ2-7,-,TRBV18,-,TGTGCCAGCTCTTCGGGTCCCGGACCGTCATACGAGCAGCACTTC,CASSSGPGPSYEQHF
TRBJ2-7,few,TRBV20-1,-,TGCAGTGCTAATAGCGCCTCATCCTACGAGCAGTACTTC,CSANSASSYEQYF
TRBJ2-3,few,TRBV24-1,TRBD2,TGTGCCACCAGTGATATTGGTAGCGGGGGCGCAGATACGCAGTATTTT,CATSDIGSGGADTQYF
TRBJ2-1,few,TRBV20-1,TRBD2,TGCAGTGCCAGCCCGTTTAGCGGGAGCAATGAGCAGTTCTTC,CSASPFSGSNEQFF
TRBJ2-1,-,TRBV20-1,-,TGCAGTGCTAGAGATCCCCCGACAGGTCTACAAGAGCAGTTCTTC,CSARDPPTGLQEQFF
TRBJ2-7,few,TRBV2,-,TGTGCCAGCATCGCAGAGGGTATCTCCTACGAGCAGTACTTC,CASIAEGISYEQYF
TRBJ2-5,-,TRBV2,TRBD1,TGTGCCAGCAGTGAAGGCGGACAGGGGCTAGAGACCCAGTACTTC,CASSEGGQGLETQYF
TRBJ2-7,few,TRBV7-9,TRBD2,TGTGCCAGCAGCTTACAAGGGGCGGGGGCCTACGAGCAGTACTTC,CASSLQGAGAYEQYF
TRBJ2-7,-,TRBV20-1,-,TGCAGTGCTAGAGATCTTACAATCCAGTCGGACGAGCAGTACTTC,CSARDLTIQSDEQYF
TRBJ2-2,few,TRBV6-2/TRBV6-3,-,TGTGCCAGCAGTTACCCCTGGGGGGCGACTACCGGGGAGCTGTTTTTT,CASSYPWGATTGELFF
TRBJ2-5,-,TRBV7-8,TRBD1,TGTGCCAGCAGCTTGGAGACAGGGGGGCCCGGGGAGACCCAGTACTTC,CASSLETGGPGETQYF
TRBJ1-1,few,TRBV12-3/TRBV12-4,-,TGTGCCAGCAGTTGGGGGGCTCAGAACACTGAAGCTTTCTTT,CASSWGAQNTEAFF
TRBJ1-3,-,TRBV20-1,-,TGCAGTGCTAGAGACATGGTGGCTGGAAACACCATATATTTT,CSARDMVAGNTIYF
TRBJ2-1,few,TRBV4-1,TRBD2,TGCGCCAGCAGCCAACCCTCTAGCGGGAGAGATAACAATGAGCAGTTCTTC,CASSQPSSGRDNNEQFF
TRBJ2-1,-,TRBV4-3,-,TGCGCCAGCAGCCCTCGAGGCAGGGCTAGTGAGCAGTTCTTC,CASSPRGRASEQFF